The 15 T cell receptor beta chains reported below all come from one sample, sequenced in a study of human T cells and chemical hapten exposure. Time point described: patch test 1, 2 weeks after DPC sensitization. Treatment meaning: therapeutic diphenylcyclopropenone sensitization with weekly scalp DPC. TCRdb passed the RACE reads through MiXCR, listing each CDR3 protein once. The table records tens of thousands of distinct CDR3 sequences, roughly a tenth of them present only once. The sequencing here drew on whole blood, taken in connection with sensitization to the hapten diphenylcyclopropenone (DPC). These receptors all stem from a man aged 40-55 years with alopecia areata. Some clones in this sample may be carry-over from other donors' samples.

This clonotype showed up just a few times. The chain employs TRBV6-2 or TRBV6-3 and TRBJ2-6, with 7 bases identical to TRBD1. Germline values: CDR1 MNHEY, CDR2 SVGEGT. The CDR3 is made up of 15 amino acids. Trimming at V came to 4 bases and at J to 0 bases, leaving 0 bases not matched to a gene. CDR3 protein: CASSWDSSGANVLTF. In DNA, the CDR3 is TGTGCCAGCAGTTGGGACAGCTCTGGGGCCAACGTCCTGACTTTC.

The gene calls are TRBV19 and TRBJ2-1; 10 nucleotides agree with TRBD1. Germline trimming cut 1 base from V and 8 bases from J; bases unmatched to any gene: 5. In germline, CDR1 is LNHDA, CDR2 SQIVND (reference sequence). There are 15 residues in the CDR3. The CDR3 bases are TGTGCCAGTAGTATAGTGGGGACAGGGGTCCATGAGCAGTTCTTC. The encoded protein is CASSIVGTGVHEQFF.

The chain has TRBV9 and TRBJ1-1, with D maybe TRBD1 (5 bases). Germline CDR1 is SGDLS and CDR2 is YYNGEE. The CDR3 covers 15 residues. The V end was cut by 0 bases, the J end by 0 bases, with 9 bases between. For the CDR3, the DNA is TGTGCCAGCAGCGTAGGTCCGGGACTGAACACTGAAGCTTTCTTT. Amino acid sequence: CASSVGPGLNTEAFF.

V and J are TRBV3-2 and TRBJ2-7; the listed D gene, TRBD2, was not tested against the DNA. TRBV3-2 is a listed pseudogene. The CDR3 is 16 amino acids. The CDR3 DNA follows: TGTGCCAGCAGCCATGAGACTAGCGGGGGGTCCTACGAGCAGTACGTC. It translates to CASSHETSGGSYEQYV.

Many counts were recorded for this clonotype. The V call is TRBV7-9, the J call TRBJ2-1; tentative D call: TRBD2 (6 bases). The V gene's germline CDR1 is SEHNR and CDR2 FQNEAQ (reference sequence). This CDR3 spans 16 amino acids. V gave up 5 bases and J gave up 3 bases, with 17 bases separating them. CDR3 loop: CASSPPRDSYYNEQFF. The CDR3 nucleotides are TGTGCCAGCAGCCCGCCTAGGGACTCGTACTACAATGAGCAGTTCTTC.

J is TRBJ2-1 and V is TRBV18; D may be TRBD2 (5 bases). Trimming shortened V by 1 base and J by 10 bases, and 14 bases separated the two germline ends. The CDR3 has 14 residues. The germline V gene encodes CDR1 KGHSH and CDR2 LQKENI. The CDR3 DNA sequence: TGTGCCAGCTCACCACTGGGAGCGGCAGAGGAGCAGTTCTTC. Protein: CASSPLGAAEEQFF.

This clonotype was observed a few times. The chain joins TRBV4-3 to TRBJ2-7, with D hard to call. There are 14 residues in the CDR3. The V gene's germline CDR1 is LGHNA and CDR2 YSLEER. Between the trimmed V and J ends, which lost 0 bases and 2 bases, there was a span of 8 bases. CDR3 in DNA: TGCGCCAGCAGCCAAGATTGGAGAACCTACGAGCAGTACTTC. Translated, it gives CASSQDWRTYEQYF.

This rearrangement joins TRBV7-2 to TRBJ2-3; D gene unclear. Germline loops: CDR1 SGHTA, CDR2 FQGNSA. With 5 bases removed from V and 2 bases from J, the gap between germline ends came to 17 bases. This CDR3 region has 16 residues. The CDR3 DNA reads as TGTGCCAGCAGCCCCCCGGGCCTAGTGGTCACAGATACGCAGTATTTT. It yields the protein CASSPPGLVVTDTQYF.

The chain employs TRBV6-5 and TRBJ2-1, with TRBD2 matching over 9 bases. CDR1 and CDR2 from the germline V gene are MNHEY and SVGAGI. The CDR3 sequence is 17 residues long. Trimming cost V 0 bases and J 5 bases; bases outside gene matches: 8. The CDR3 loop is CASSYSMTSGVDNEQFF. The CDR3 DNA reads TGTGCCAGCAGTTACTCGATGACTAGCGGTGTGGACAATGAGCAGTTCTTC.

The chain couples TRBV20-1 to TRBJ2-5; D remains unclear. This CDR3 is built from 14 residues. Trimming took off 0 bases at V and 5 bases at J, with 13 bases between the two ends. The germline V gene encodes CDR1 DFQATT and CDR2 SNEGSKA (reference sequence). DNA for the CDR3: TGCAGTGCTAGAGATTGGGCGAGACTGGAGACCCAGTACTTC. Translating gives CSARDWARLETQYF.

This clonotype was detected only a few times. The chain employs TRBV29-1 and TRBJ2-3, with 9 bases lining up with TRBD1. After removal of 4 bases from V and 6 bases from J, the junction contained 8 bases not matched to a gene. CDR3 length: 14 residues. Germline V gives CDR1 SQVTM, CDR2 ANQGSEA. The CDR3 DNA follows: TGCAGCGTTGCGGGGACAGGGTGGACGGATACGCAGTATTTT. Its translation: CSVAGTGWTDTQYF.

The V and J genes are TRBV29-1 and TRBJ1-2, with D hard to call. V was clipped by 2 bases and J by 6 bases, with 16 bases between them. This CDR3 comprises 14 residues. Germline V gives CDR1 SQVTM, CDR2 ANQGSEA. The CDR3, as DNA: TGCAGCGTTGAATTCTATAGAGATCGAAATGGCTACACCTTC. This gives the protein CSVEFYRDRNGYTF.

A few counts support this clonotype. The V gene is TRBV6-5, the J gene TRBJ2-2; the D gene is possibly TRBD2 (6 bases). Germline loops: CDR1 MNHEY, CDR2 SVGAGI. Trimming removed 6 bases at V and 1 base at J, with 27 bases between. CDR3 length equals 20 residues. CDR3 sequence: CASRWIGLASSHLNTGELFF. The CDR3 nucleotides read TGTGCCAGCAGGTGGATCGGGCTAGCGTCATCCCACCTGAACACCGGGGAGCTGTTTTTT.

This clonotype was found many times. V and J are TRBV12-3 or TRBV12-4 and TRBJ1-5, with no clear D. This CDR3 comprises 13 residues. Trimming pared 6 bases from V and 7 bases from J, leaving 13 bases between. Written as DNA, the CDR3 is TGTGCCAGCAGCACCCAACCGGGGCAGCCCCAGCATTTT. Translated: CASSTQPGQPQHF.

This rearrangement joins TRBV2 to TRBJ2-6; TRBD2 is a possible D gene (5 bases). In germline, CDR1 is SNHLY, CDR2 FYNNEI. V shed 8 bases and J shed 0 bases, with 11 bases lying between them. The CDR3 runs 15 residues. The CDR3 DNA sequence: TGTGCCAGCCTCCGGGATATCTCTGGGGCCAACGTCCTGACTTTC. Encoded protein: CASLRDISGANVLTF.